These 3 T cell receptor beta chains came from one sample sequenced in a study of vaccination effects on CD4 cells after COVID-19. No antigens are known for them. Repertoires were generated with immunoSEQ multiplex PCR, while TCRdb's copy carries only in-frame clones and drops some. The sample lists some 68,000 clones, approximately 72% occurring once. Under the ViraFEST assay, PBMC were stimulated with viral peptide pools so that antigen-specific CD4+ T cells expanded. Sequencing was performed afterwards. Following culture for 9 to 11 days, CD4+ T cells were isolated. Previously uninfected by SARS-CoV-2, the vaccine recipients also showed negative nucleocapsid antibodies. The sequencing here drew on CD4+ T cells from PBMCs cultured with HCoV-OC43 spike peptides, taken before COVID-19 vaccination. The subset denotes: HCoV-OC43 spike overlapping peptide pool stimulation. The receptor source for this set is a human donor who received a COVID-19 vaccine.

The V and J genes are TRBV18 and TRBJ1-3; D might be TRBD1 (5 bases). CDR3 length equals 15 residues. Trimming took 2 bases from V and 3 from J, leaving 11 bases between them. From germline, CDR1 is KGHSH and CDR2 LQKENI. CDR3 residues: CASSPTGSFGNTIYF. In DNA, the CDR3 is TGTGCCAGCTCACCAACAGGTTCGTTTGGAAACACCATATATTTT.

This clone was counted a single time. The chain couples TRBV6-2 or TRBV6-3 to TRBJ2-2; tentative D call: TRBD2 (6 bases). This CDR3 comprises 14 residues. Germline V CDR1 and CDR2: MNHEY, SVGEGT. Trimming cost V 6 bases and J 2 bases, with 10 bases left between them. CDR3 in amino acids: CASSGTLNTGELFF. For the CDR3, the DNA is TGTGCCAGCAGCGGGACTCTTAACACCGGGGAGCTGTTTTTT.

The genes are TRBV10-3 and TRBJ2-5; possibly TRBD1 or TRBD2 for D (7 bases each). The CDR3 has 16 residues. The V and J ends lost 4 bases and 0 bases respectively, with 15 bases between them. The V gene's germline CDR1 is ENHRY and CDR2 SYGVKD. CDR3 protein: CAISASGGQYQETQYF. The CDR3 region has the DNA TGTGCCATCAGTGCATCGGGGGGACAGTACCAAGAGACCCAGTACTTC.